This T cell receptor (beta chain) was sequenced in a study of blood T cells in healthy people across ages. General study points: Donor CMV infection status was unknown, possibly confounding age-related changes in expanded clonotypes. Percentage of naive T cells showed a strong correlation with TCR beta diversity. More naive CD4+ cells and higher diversity marked long-lived donors relative to aged donors.

A sample-barcoded 5' primer and a J-beta primer mix were used in a second PCR of about 7 to 12 cycles. TCRdb reprocessed the 5' RACE reads with MiXCR, giving one entry per CDR3 protein. The sample records roughly 1,500,000 distinct CDR3 sequences, about 43% being singletons. Trimming left V 3 bases short and J 7 bases short, with 20 bases between. This CDR3 region has 16 residues. Per germline, CDR1 SGHKS and CDR2 YYEKEE (reference sequence). Remarks on this clonotype: As yet, its antigen is unknown.

Healthy Caucasian individuals from Russia aged 6 to 90 served as donors. This clonotype originated in a woman aged 18 to 35 in good health. The chain is built from TRBV5-5 and TRBJ2-1, with a tentative D call TRBD2 (6 bases). Sequencing was done on a sample of blood. CDR3 nucleotides: TGTGCCAGCAGCTGGAGGGGCAGGGCAGGGAAGAATGAGCAGTTCTTC. Translating it yields CASSWRGRAGKNEQFF.